This TCR beta chain came from a study of T cells in Graves' hyperthyroidism and ophthalmopathy (dated by TCRdb to the late 2010s). With regard to the full study: Peripheral blood was sampled at the time of initial diagnosis, prior to any treatment. To identify TCR V-J signatures that set the groups apart, the researchers used a discovery cohort of 90 to 100 patients, made up of about 44 with Graves' ophthalmopathy and 55 to 65 with stable Graves' hyperthyroidism. After sampling, hyperthyroidism patients received methimazole starting at 30 mg daily, and ophthalmopathy patients received high-dose intravenous methylprednisolone. For training and testing, the 100 or so patients in the discovery cohort were randomly divided in a 7:3 ratio. TCR Vbeta CDR3 sequencing of approximately 140 peripheral blood samples (around 45 ophthalmopathy, about 74 hyperthyroidism and roughly 17 progressor patients) is reported in the paper. In addition, the study compared T-cell repertoires in thyroid tissue and in blood from roughly six Graves' hyperthyroidism patients. Prospective prediction of ophthalmopathy was tested in an independent validation cohort of under 20 hyperthyroidism patients and some 17 patients who later progressed to ophthalmopathy.

Findings and caveats that apply to the study as a whole: In validation, the model predicted progression to ophthalmopathy a median of roughly six months before onset, with about 67% sensitivity and about 75% specificity. In cross-validation, a model built on a 13 V-J signature told ophthalmopathy apart from stable hyperthyroidism with about 90% sensitivity and roughly 82% specificity, and in testing the same model reached 80%/75%. Blood samples also contained most of the expanded thyroid clonotypes (frequency above 0.001), which suggests that blood repertoires may reflect thyroid immune responses. No statistical method was used to fix the sample size in advance, and group allocation was not hidden from the investigators.

CDR1 and CDR2, per the germline V gene (reference sequence), are SGHNT and YYREEE. Taken from cysteine to phenylalanine, the CDR3 has 14 residues. CDR3 DNA only is kept here, 42 bases in frame from base 1. V lost 5 bases and J lost 7 bases, and the count of bases not matched to a germline gene is 5. TCR beta CDR3 regions were amplified from RNA transcripts. For the first round of RT-PCR on the TCR CDR3, the HTBI primer set was used together with the Qiagen OneStep RT-PCR kit. A second multiplex PCR round built the libraries, followed by size selection and purification. Paired-end sequencing of the libraries was performed with 100 bp reads on an Illumina HiSeq2000. In the paper's pipeline: SOAPnuke was used to process the raw data, throwing out any read that contained adapters or uncalled bases, had a mean Phred below 15, or lacked an exact constant-primer or identifier match. High-quality paired reads were merged with COPE v1.2.5, and unique nucleotide sequences were defined as clonotypes. MiTCR v1.1 was used to align the clonotypes against IMGT TRBV, TRBD and TRBJ reference segments. Only V-J combinations with frequency above 0.0001, covering 99.2% of repertoires, were analysed. The TCS score was defined as F50 (clonal expansion) divided by E x V (chaos), with BLOSUM62-based TCRdist calculated between CDR3 peptides within each V-J. Welch's t-statistics and random forest reduced roughly 500 V-J features to 10 to 15, which were used in a naive Bayes classifier (R e1071). The public reads were reprocessed in TCRdb via fastp at Q25 and MiXCR, keeping in-frame beta chains. Each CDR3 protein gets just one entry, which takes the most common genes and DNA from the rows behind it. Here the V and J calls rest on TCRdb's processing, not on the authors' analysis. The sample has around 350,000 distinct CDR3 sequences on record, about 18% of them singletons. Approximately 33% of the sample goes to the ten largest clones.

There are a few counts of this clonotype. Its antigen has not been determined. No qualities accompany the bases; no much larger clone lies one base away. Hyperthyroidism patients were newly diagnosed, with disease duration under 2 months, and aged 18 to 65 years. The study excluded patients with uncontrolled infections, other autoimmune diseases, pregnancy or lactation. Diagnoses were established on the basis of clinical symptoms, serum thyroxine and TRAb, thyroid ultrasound, and orbital computed tomography. For progressor patients, blood was drawn at the first diagnosis of hyperthyroidism, before any ophthalmopathy symptoms had appeared. PBMCs were isolated from approximately 10 ml of fresh peripheral blood by Ficoll-Paque density gradient centrifugation. Patients classed as progressors first received a Graves' hyperthyroidism diagnosis and then went on to develop ophthalmopathy during follow-up. Total RNA was extracted using Trizol reagent, and RNA quality was assessed on an Agilent 2100 Bioanalyzer.

Specimen: blood. The clonotype comes from a woman in her 30s with Graves' hyperthyroidism that later progressed to Graves' ophthalmopathy. Rearrangement joined TRBV5-4 to TRBJ1-6, with TRBD1 matching 8 junction bases. The DNA reads TGTGCCAGCAGATCAGGACAGGGCAATTCACCCCTCCACTTT. It is translated as CASRSGQGNSPLHF.